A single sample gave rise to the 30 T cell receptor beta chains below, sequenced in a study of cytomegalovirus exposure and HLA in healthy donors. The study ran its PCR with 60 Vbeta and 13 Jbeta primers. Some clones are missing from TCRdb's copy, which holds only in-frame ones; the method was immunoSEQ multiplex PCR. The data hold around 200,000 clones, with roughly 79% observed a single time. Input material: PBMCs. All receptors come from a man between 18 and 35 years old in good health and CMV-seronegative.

CDR3 residues: CAISLTGPDTQYF. Written as DNA, the CDR3 is TGTGCCATCAGCCTCACAGGGCCAGATACGCAGTATTTT. The chain combines TRBV10-3 with TRBJ2-3; tentatively, D is TRBD1 (6 bases). This CDR3 has 13 residues. V gave up 6 bases and J gave up 4 bases, with 11 bases separating them. Germline loops: CDR1 ENHRY, CDR2 SYGVKD.

CDR3 coding DNA: TGTGCCAGCAGCTTTAGCACAGGGGACGGCACTGAAGCTTTCTTT. It specifies CASSFSTGDGTEAFF. The rearrangement uses TRBV7-6 and TRBJ1-1; TRBD1 aligns across 7 bases. Trimming removed 3 bases from V and 4 bases from J; junction bases left unmatched: 8. The CDR3 extends over 15 amino acids. Germline V gene data show CDR1 as SGHVS and CDR2 as FNYEAQ.

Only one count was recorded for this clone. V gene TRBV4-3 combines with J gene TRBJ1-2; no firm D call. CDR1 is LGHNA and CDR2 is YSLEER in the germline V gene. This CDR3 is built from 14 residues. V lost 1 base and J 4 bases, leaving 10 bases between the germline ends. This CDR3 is CASSQGLAGYGYTF. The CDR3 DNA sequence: TGCGCCAGCAGCCAAGGGTTGGCGGGCTATGGCTACACCTTC.

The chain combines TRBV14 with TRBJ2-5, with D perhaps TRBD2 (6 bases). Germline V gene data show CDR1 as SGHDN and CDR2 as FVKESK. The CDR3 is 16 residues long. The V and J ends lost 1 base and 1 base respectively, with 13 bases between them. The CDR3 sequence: CASSQVGGSLQETQYF. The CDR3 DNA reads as TGTGCCAGCAGCCAAGTTGGAGGGTCTCTCCAAGAGACCCAGTACTTC.

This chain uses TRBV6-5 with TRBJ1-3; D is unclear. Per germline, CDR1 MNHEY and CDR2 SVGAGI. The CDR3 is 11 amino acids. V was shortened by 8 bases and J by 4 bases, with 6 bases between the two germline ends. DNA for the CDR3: TGTGCCAGCGCGGCCGGAAACACCATATATTTT. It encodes CASAAGNTIYF.

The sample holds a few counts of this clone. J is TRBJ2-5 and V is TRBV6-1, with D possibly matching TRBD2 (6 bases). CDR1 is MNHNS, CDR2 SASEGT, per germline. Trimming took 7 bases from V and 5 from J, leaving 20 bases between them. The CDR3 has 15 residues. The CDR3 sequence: CASNYGDAGGETQYF. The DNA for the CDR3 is TGTGCCAGCAACTACGGGGACGCAGGAGGGGAGACCCAGTACTTC.

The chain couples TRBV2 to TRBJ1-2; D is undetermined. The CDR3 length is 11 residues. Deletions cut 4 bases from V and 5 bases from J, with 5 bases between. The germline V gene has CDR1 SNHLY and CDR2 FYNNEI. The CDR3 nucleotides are TGTGCCAGCAGTGCCTCTTATGGCTACACCTTC. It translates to CASSASYGYTF.

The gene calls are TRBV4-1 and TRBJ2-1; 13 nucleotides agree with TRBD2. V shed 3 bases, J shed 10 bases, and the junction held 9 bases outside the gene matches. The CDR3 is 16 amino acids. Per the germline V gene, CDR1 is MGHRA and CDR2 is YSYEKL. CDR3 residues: CASSQGTSGISDEQFF. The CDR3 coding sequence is TGCGCCAGCAGCCAGGGGACTAGCGGGATATCCGACGAGCAGTTCTTC.

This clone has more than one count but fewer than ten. The CDR3 is CASSLSAGVDTIYF. The CDR3 nucleotides read TGTGCCAGCAGTTTATCGGCAGGGGTAGACACCATATATTTT. The chain carries TRBV27 and TRBJ1-3; D perhaps matches TRBD1 (6 bases). V was cut by 0 bases and J by 8 bases, with 11 bases left in between. Germline loops: CDR1 MNHEY, CDR2 SMNVEV (reference sequence). This CDR3 has 14 amino acids.

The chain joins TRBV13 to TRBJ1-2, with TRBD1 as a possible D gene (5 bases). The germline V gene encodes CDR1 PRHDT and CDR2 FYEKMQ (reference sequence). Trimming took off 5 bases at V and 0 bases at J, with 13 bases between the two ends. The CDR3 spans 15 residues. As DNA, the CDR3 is TGTGCCAGCAGCCAGGGTGGCGGAGCTAACTATGGCTACACCTTC. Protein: CASSQGGGANYGYTF.

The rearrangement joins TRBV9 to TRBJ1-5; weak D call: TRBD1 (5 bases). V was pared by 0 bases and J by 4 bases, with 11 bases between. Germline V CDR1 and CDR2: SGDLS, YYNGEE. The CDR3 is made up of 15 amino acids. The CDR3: CASSVDSRVNQPQHF. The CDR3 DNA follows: TGTGCCAGCAGCGTAGACAGCAGGGTGAATCAGCCCCAGCATTTT.

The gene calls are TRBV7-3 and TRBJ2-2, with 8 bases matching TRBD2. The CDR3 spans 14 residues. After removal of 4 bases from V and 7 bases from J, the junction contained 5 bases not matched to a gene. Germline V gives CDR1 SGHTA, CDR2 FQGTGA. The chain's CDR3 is CASSSTSVGGELFF. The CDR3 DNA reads TGTGCCAGCAGCTCGACTAGCGTAGGCGGGGAGCTGTTTTTT.

CDR3 protein: CASSYNSGGVTGELFF. The DNA for the CDR3 is TGTGCCAGCAGTTACAATAGCGGGGGGGTAACCGGGGAGCTGTTTTTT. The chain recombines TRBV6-5 with TRBJ2-2, with 11 bases aligning to TRBD2. J was trimmed by 5 bases and V by 2 bases; bases with no gene match: 4. The CDR3 has 16 residues. Germline V gives CDR1 MNHEY, CDR2 SVGAGI.

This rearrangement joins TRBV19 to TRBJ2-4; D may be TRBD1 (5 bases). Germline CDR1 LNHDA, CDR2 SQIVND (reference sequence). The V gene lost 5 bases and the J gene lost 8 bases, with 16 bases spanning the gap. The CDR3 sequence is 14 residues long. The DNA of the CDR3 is TGTGCCAGTAGTTTCCGGCAGGGTAGGGACATTCAGTACTTC. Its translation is CASSFRQGRDIQYF.

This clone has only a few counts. CDR3 residues: CASSLPSSGSTDTQYF. DNA of the CDR3: TGTGCCAGCAGCTTACCTTCTAGCGGGAGCACAGATACGCAGTATTTT. This chain links TRBV11-3 with TRBJ2-3; 8 bases are shared with TRBD2. V shed 2 bases, J shed 0 bases, and the junction held 4 bases outside the gene matches. Germline V gene lookup returns CDR1 SGHNT and CDR2 YENEEA. The CDR3 length is 16 residues.

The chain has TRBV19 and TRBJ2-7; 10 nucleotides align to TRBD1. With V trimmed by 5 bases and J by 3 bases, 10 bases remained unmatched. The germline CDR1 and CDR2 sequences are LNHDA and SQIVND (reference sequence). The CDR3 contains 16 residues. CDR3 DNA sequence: TGTGCCAGTAGTCACTACCCGGGACAGGGGTTCTACGAGCAGTACTTC. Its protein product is CASSHYPGQGFYEQYF.

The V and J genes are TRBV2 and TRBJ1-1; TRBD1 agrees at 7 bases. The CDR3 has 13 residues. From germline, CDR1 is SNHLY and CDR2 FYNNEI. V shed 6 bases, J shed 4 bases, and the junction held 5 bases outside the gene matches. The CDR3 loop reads CASSRDSTTEAFF. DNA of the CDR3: TGTGCCAGCAGCCGGGACAGTACCACTGAAGCTTTCTTT.

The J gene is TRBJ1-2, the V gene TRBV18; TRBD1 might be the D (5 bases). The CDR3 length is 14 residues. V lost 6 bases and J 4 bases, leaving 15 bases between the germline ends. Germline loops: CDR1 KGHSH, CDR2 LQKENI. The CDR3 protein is CASSPGQTSYGYTF. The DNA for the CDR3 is TGTGCCAGCTCCCCAGGACAAACAAGCTATGGCTACACCTTC.

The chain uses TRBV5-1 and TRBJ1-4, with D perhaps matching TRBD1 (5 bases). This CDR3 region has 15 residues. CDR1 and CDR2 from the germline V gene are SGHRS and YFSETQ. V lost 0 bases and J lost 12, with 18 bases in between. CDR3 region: CASSLVEQVVVELFF. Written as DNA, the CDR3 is TGCGCCAGCAGCTTGGTTGAACAGGTAGTCGTTGAACTGTTTTTT.

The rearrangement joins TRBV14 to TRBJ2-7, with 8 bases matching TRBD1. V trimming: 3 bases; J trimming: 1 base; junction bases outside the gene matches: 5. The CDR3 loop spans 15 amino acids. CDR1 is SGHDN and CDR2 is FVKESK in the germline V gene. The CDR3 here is CASSHGWDRSYEQYF. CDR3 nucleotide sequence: TGTGCCAGCAGCCATGGGTGGGACAGGTCCTACGAGCAGTACTTC.

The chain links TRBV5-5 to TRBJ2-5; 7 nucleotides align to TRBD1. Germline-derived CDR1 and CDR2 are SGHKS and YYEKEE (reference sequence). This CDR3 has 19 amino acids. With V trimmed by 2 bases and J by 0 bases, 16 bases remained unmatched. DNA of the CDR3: TGTGCCAGCAGCTTAAGGAGACAGGGCGACCGCTCGTACCAAGAGACCCAGTACTTC. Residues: CASSLRRQGDRSYQETQYF. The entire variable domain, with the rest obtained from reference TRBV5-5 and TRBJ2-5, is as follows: DAGVTQSPTHLIKTRGQQVTLRCSPISGHKSVSWYQQVLGQGPQFIFQYYEKEERGRGNFPDRFSARQFPNYSSELNVNALLLGDSALYLCASSLRRQGDRSYQETQYFGPGTRLLVL.

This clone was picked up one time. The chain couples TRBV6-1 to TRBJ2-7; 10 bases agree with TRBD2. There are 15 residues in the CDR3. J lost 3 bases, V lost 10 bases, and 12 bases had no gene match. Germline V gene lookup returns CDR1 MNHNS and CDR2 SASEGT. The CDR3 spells CATGGGLAGDYEQYF. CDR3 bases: TGTGCCACCGGAGGTGGTCTAGCGGGAGACTACGAGCAGTACTTC.

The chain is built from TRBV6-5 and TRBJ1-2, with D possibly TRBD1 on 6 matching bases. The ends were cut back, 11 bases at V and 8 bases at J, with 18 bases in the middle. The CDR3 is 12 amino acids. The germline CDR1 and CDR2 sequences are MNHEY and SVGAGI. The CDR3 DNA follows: TGTGCCGTAAAACAGGGTGGAGTGGGCTACACCTTC. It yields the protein CAVKQGGVGYTF.

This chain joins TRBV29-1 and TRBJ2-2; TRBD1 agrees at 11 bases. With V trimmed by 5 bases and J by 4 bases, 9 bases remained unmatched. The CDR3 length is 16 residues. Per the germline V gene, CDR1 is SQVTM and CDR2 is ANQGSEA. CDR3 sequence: CSVQNAGTGGTGELFF. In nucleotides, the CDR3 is TGCAGCGTTCAAAACGCCGGGACAGGGGGCACCGGGGAGCTGTTTTTT.

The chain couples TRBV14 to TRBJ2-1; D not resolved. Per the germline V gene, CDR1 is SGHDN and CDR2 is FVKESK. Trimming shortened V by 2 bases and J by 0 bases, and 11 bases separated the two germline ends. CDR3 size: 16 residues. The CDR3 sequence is CASSQLRLLSYNEQFF. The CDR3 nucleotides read TGTGCCAGCAGCCAACTTCGACTTCTCTCCTACAATGAGCAGTTCTTC.

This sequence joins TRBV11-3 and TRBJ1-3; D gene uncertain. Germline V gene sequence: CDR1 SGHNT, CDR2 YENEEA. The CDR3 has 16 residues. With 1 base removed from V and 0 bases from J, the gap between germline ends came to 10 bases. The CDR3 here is CASSLGPLNSGNTIYF. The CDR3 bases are TGTGCCAGCAGCTTAGGCCCACTCAACTCTGGAAACACCATATATTTT.

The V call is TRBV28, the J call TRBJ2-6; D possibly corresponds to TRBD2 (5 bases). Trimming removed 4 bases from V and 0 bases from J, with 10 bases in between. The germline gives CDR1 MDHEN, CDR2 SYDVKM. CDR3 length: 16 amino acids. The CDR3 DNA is TGTGCCAGCAGTTCACTAGGGAGCTCTGGGGCCAACGTCCTGACTTTC. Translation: CASSSLGSSGANVLTF.

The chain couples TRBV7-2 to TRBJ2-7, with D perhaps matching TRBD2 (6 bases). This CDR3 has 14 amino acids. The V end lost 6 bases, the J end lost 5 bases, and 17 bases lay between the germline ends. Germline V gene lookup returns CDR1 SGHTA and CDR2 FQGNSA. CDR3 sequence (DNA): TGTGCCAGCAGGTTCGGGACTCTGGCCCACGAGCAGTACTTC. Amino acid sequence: CASRFGTLAHEQYF.

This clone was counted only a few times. The CDR3 DNA is TGTGCCAGCAGCCCAAGATATGCAAACTCCTACGAGCAGTACTTC. It encodes CASSPRYANSYEQYF. This rearrangement joins TRBV9 to TRBJ2-5; D is undetermined. The DNA end lines up better with TRBJ2-7; the J call may be wrong. The CDR3 consists of 15 residues. The germline CDR1 and CDR2 sequences are SGDLS and YYNGEE.

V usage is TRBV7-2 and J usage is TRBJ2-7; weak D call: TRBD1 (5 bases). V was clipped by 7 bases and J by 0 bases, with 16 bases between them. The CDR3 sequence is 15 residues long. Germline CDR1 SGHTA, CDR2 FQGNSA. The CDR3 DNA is TGTGCCAGCACCACTCTAGGGGCTGGCTCCTACGAGCAGTACTTC. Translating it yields CASTTLGAGSYEQYF.